This T cell receptor beta chain was retrieved from a study of glioma-infiltrating T cells after dendritic cell vaccination. Study in general: Samples are from glioblastoma patients in Phase I and II dendritic cell vaccine trials. Study-level findings and limits: Longer survival after dendritic cell vaccination followed higher pretreatment TIL content.

Time point given: after dendritic cell vaccination, including at tumor progression/relapse. With regard to this clone: The antigen remains unidentified.

The V gene's germline CDR1 is MNHEY and CDR2 SVGAGI. The CDR3 contains 12 residues. Between the trimmed V and J ends, which lost 8 bases and 6 bases, there was a span of 13 bases. Amplification used 60 V beta primers and 13 J beta primers. The method was immunoSEQ multiplex PCR; TCRdb's version includes in-frame clones alone and lacks a portion of them. Of about 82,000 clones listed, 80% to 85% are singletons. The starting material was blood, obtained after dendritic cell vaccination. This sequence joins TRBV6-5 and TRBJ1-2, with D hard to call. This TCR was sampled from a human donor with glioblastoma. Here the CDR3 DNA reads TGTGCCAGCCTTGAGCCGAACCATGGCTACACCTTC. Its protein is CASLEPNHGYTF.